The source of this T cell receptor beta chain is a study of response to subunit inactivated influenza vaccine. The study, taken as a whole, reports: It was suggested by the authors that few new T cells are recruited by each seasonal influenza vaccination.

This clonotype was detected a few times. The antigen is not known. CDR3 length equals 16 residues. Per the germline V gene, CDR1 is LNHNV and CDR2 is YYDKDF (reference sequence). Trimming took 1 base from V and 2 from J; bases not matched to a gene: 2. Via MiXCR, TCRdb re-called the RT-PCR reads, giving one row per CDR3 protein. This table holds 400,000 to 650,000 distinct CDR3 sequences, around 7.7% found once. The input for sequencing was PBMCs from blood, taken around 25 months after vaccination. The TCR was taken from a man between 45 and 75 years old who received an inactivated influenza vaccine. V is TRBV15 and J is TRBJ2-1, with 10 bases matching TRBD2. The CDR3 coding sequence is TGTGCCACCAGCAGAGGAGCGGGAGGGCCCTACAATGAGCAGTTCTTC. This encodes CATSRGAGGPYNEQFF.